The sequence of this T cell receptor beta chain was determined in a study of blood T cells in healthy people across ages. The study's findings and limits: Across the age range, TCR beta diversity per million T cells fell in a roughly linear way. Possibly confounding the expanded clonotype changes was the fact that donor CMV status was unknown.

This CDR3 spans 12 amino acids. Germline CDR1 is KGHDR and CDR2 is SFDVKD. V was pared by 4 bases and J by 15 bases, with 8 bases of the junction left unmatched. PCR was performed a second time for about 7 to 11 cycles using a sample-barcoded 5' primer and a J-beta primer mix. A minimum of 2.5 million CDR3-containing paired-end reads was obtained for each sample. TCRdb independently ran MiXCR on the 5' RACE reads; one entry per CDR3 protein. The data show around 1,500,000 distinct CDR3 sequences, about 43% seen once. This clonotype was detected only once. The antigen is unknown. This sequence joins TRBV24-1 and TRBJ2-4; 7 bases agree with TRBD1. This TCR was recovered from a woman aged 18-30 years in good health. Sequencing was done on a sample of blood. The CDR3 reads CATSEAGTVLYF. DNA of the CDR3: TGTGCCACCAGTGAGGCCGGGACAGTTTTGTACTTC.